A selection of T cell receptor beta chains follows, all from one sample in a study of PD-1 blockade in classical Hodgkin lymphoma. Repertoires were generated with immunoSEQ multiplex PCR, while TCRdb's copy carries only in-frame clones and drops some. The sample lists about 21,000 clones, over 70% occurring once. The sequenced sample was peripheral blood mononuclear cells (PBMCs), obtained at baseline. The receptors were sampled from a human donor with classical Hodgkin lymphoma. Each CDR3 is given with its conserved first and last residue. A D gene is named only where the DNA matches it firmly. Some rows have no size entry. The others give once, few or many, or a class for an expanded clone.

size: .; V: TRBV6-5; J: TRBJ2-5; length: 14; D: .; CDR3: CASSYSGRQETQYF; DNA: TGTGCCAGCAGTTACTCTGGCAGACAAGAGACCCAGTACTTC
size: .; V: TRBV18; J: TRBJ2-7; length: 13; D: .; CDR3: CASSPQGGYEQYF; DNA: TGTGCCAGCTCACCACAGGGGGGGTACGAGCAGTACTTC
size: .; V: TRBV9; J: TRBJ2-1; length: 14; D: .; CDR3: CASSARTDRSEQFF; DNA: TGTGCCAGCAGCGCAAGGACAGATCGGAGTGAGCAGTTCTTC
size: .; V: TRBV5-4; J: TRBJ2-3; length: 14; D: .; CDR3: CASSLGLDMDTQYF; DNA: TGTGCCAGCAGCTTGGGGCTAGATATGGATACGCAGTATTTT
size: .; V: TRBV7-9; J: TRBJ2-2; length: 14; D: TRBD1; CDR3: CASSSGQGGGELFF; DNA: TGTGCCAGCAGCTCTGGACAGGGAGGCGGGGAGCTGTTTTTT
size: .; V: TRBV4-3; J: TRBJ2-3; length: 15; D: TRBD2; CDR3: CASSSQREGTDTQYF; DNA: TGCGCCAGCAGCTCCCAGCGGGAAGGAACAGATACGCAGTATTTT
size: .; V: TRBV6-5; J: TRBJ1-5; length: 14; D: TRBD1; CDR3: CASTDRGRNQPQHF; DNA: TGTGCCAGCACGGACAGGGGTCGCAATCAGCCCCAGCATTTT
size: few; V: TRBV10-2; J: TRBJ1-2; length: 14; D: .; CDR3: CASSESPENYGYTF; DNA: TGCGCCAGCAGTGAGTCTCCGGAAAACTATGGCTACACCTTC
size: once; V: TRBV4-2; J: TRBJ2-7; length: 15; D: .; CDR3: CASSQGLGDSYEQYF; DNA: TGTGCCAGCAGCCAAGGTCTGGGGGACTCCTACGAGCAGTACTTC
size: .; V: TRBV11-3; J: TRBJ2-1; length: 15; D: .; CDR3: CASTAQGYSYNEQFF; DNA: TGTGCCAGCACCGCACAGGGTTACTCCTACAATGAGCAGTTCTTC
size: medium-sized; V: TRBV10-3; J: TRBJ2-7; length: 14; D: .; CDR3: CAISEWQGGHEQYF; DNA: TGTGCCATCAGTGAATGGCAGGGAGGACACGAGCAGTACTTC
size: .; V: TRBV5-4; J: TRBJ1-3; length: 18; D: .; CDR3: CASSFYTRQRSSGNTIYF; DNA: TGTGCCAGCAGCTTTTATACTAGACAGCGGAGCTCTGGAAACACCATATATTTT
size: .; V: TRBV9; J: TRBJ2-3; length: 15; D: .; CDR3: CASSVGRNKRDTQYF; DNA: TGTGCCAGCAGCGTAGGCCGAAATAAGAGGGATACGCAGTATTTT
size: .; V: TRBV28; J: TRBJ2-3; length: 15; D: TRBD2; CDR3: CASSPPSGLTDTQYF; DNA: TGTGCCAGCAGTCCACCTAGCGGGCTAACAGATACGCAGTATTTT
size: .; V: TRBV4-3; J: TRBJ1-6; length: 17; D: .; CDR3: CASSQDRAGMYNSPLHF; DNA: TGCGCCAGCAGCCAAGATAGGGCCGGGATGTATAATTCACCCCTCCACTTT
size: .; V: TRBV7-6; J: TRBJ2-7; length: 15; D: .; CDR3: CASSLSQGGVYEQYF; DNA: TGTGCCAGCAGCCTTAGTCAGGGCGGGGTCTACGAGCAGTACTTC
size: .; V: TRBV7-8; J: TRBJ2-1; length: 12; D: .; CDR3: CASSATGIEQFF; DNA: TGTGCCAGCAGCGCCACAGGGATTGAGCAGTTCTTC
size: .; V: TRBV28; J: TRBJ1-3; length: 15; D: .; CDR3: CASSLSPSSGNTIYF; DNA: TGTGCCAGCAGTTTATCCCCGAGCTCTGGAAACACCATATATTTT
size: .; V: TRBV10-3; J: TRBJ2-2; length: 15; D: .; CDR3: CAIGRQAENTGELFF; DNA: TGTGCCATCGGCCGACAGGCCGAGAACACCGGGGAGCTGTTTTTT
size: once; V: TRBV4-3; J: TRBJ2-4; length: 16; D: .; CDR3: CASSQILGGTKNIQYF; DNA: TGCGCCAGCAGCCAAATATTAGGGGGAACGAAAAACATTCAGTACTTC
size: few; V: TRBV7-8; J: TRBJ2-7; length: 18; D: TRBD2; CDR3: CASSLALWGGRSTYEQYF; DNA: TGTGCCAGCAGCTTAGCGCTTTGGGGGGGACGTTCGACCTACGAGCAGTACTTC
size: .; V: TRBV27; J: TRBJ2-7; length: 10; D: .; CDR3: CARPGYEQYF; DNA: TGTGCCAGACCAGGCTACGAGCAGTACTTC
size: .; V: TRBV10-2; J: TRBJ2-1; length: 15; D: .; CDR3: CASSEQGGGYNEQFF; DNA: TGCGCCAGCAGTGAGCAGGGGGGCGGCTACAATGAGCAGTTCTTC
size: .; V: TRBV5-5; J: TRBJ2-1; length: 16; D: TRBD2; CDR3: CASSLDGRSSYNEQFF; DNA: TGTGCCAGCAGCTTGGACGGGAGGAGCTCCTACAATGAGCAGTTCTTC
size: .; V: TRBV14; J: TRBJ2-2; length: 15; D: .; CDR3: CASRPEGVRTGELFF; DNA: TGTGCCAGCAGACCCGAAGGGGTTCGCACCGGGGAGCTGTTTTTT
size: .; V: TRBV4-1; J: TRBJ1-4; length: 15; D: .; CDR3: CASSQEVTGGEKLFF; DNA: TGCGCCAGCAGCCAAGAGGTTACGGGGGGTGAAAAACTGTTTTTT
size: .; V: TRBV7-2; J: TRBJ2-5; length: 17; D: TRBD2; CDR3: CASSLGPGLAGKETQYF; DNA: TGTGCCAGCAGCTTAGGTCCGGGACTAGCGGGAAAAGAGACCCAGTACTTC
size: .; V: TRBV5-1; J: TRBJ2-5; length: 19; D: .; CDR3: CASSFKGLTLSGYQETQYF; DNA: TGCGCCAGCAGCTTTAAGGGCCTGACGCTAAGCGGGTACCAAGAGACCCAGTACTTC
size: .; V: TRBV10-1; J: TRBJ2-7; length: 11; D: .; CDR3: CASSEGGKQYF; DNA: TGCGCCAGCAGTGAGGGGGGCAAGCAGTACTTC
size: .; V: TRBV7-2; J: TRBJ1-1; length: 13; D: .; CDR3: CASSLEHATEAFF; DNA: TGTGCCAGCAGCTTAGAACACGCCACTGAAGCTTTCTTT
size: .; V: TRBV19; J: TRBJ1-5; length: 14; D: .; CDR3: CASSMTASNQPQHF; DNA: TGTGCCAGTAGTATGACAGCTAGCAATCAGCCCCAGCATTTT
size: .; V: TRBV5-4; J: TRBJ2-1; length: 14; D: .; CDR3: CASSLWAGHNEQFF; DNA: TGTGCCAGCAGCTTGTGGGCGGGTCACAATGAGCAGTTCTTC
size: .; V: TRBV18; J: TRBJ2-2; length: 16; D: .; CDR3: CASSPAGTYLSGELFF; DNA: TGTGCCAGCTCACCGGCCGGGACATACTTAAGCGGGGAGCTGTTTTTT
size: .; V: TRBV25-1; J: TRBJ1-2; length: 13; D: .; CDR3: CASSETAPHGYTF; DNA: TGTGCCAGCAGTGAAACGGCTCCCCATGGCTACACCTTC
size: .; V: TRBV7-2; J: TRBJ2-2; length: 15; D: .; CDR3: CASSLATGITGELFF; DNA: TGTGCCAGCAGCTTAGCCACAGGTATCACCGGGGAGCTGTTTTTT
size: few; V: TRBV18; J: TRBJ1-1; length: 15; D: .; CDR3: CASSPERQVNTEAFF; DNA: TGTGCCAGCTCACCAGAGAGACAGGTGAACACTGAAGCTTTCTTT
size: .; V: TRBV4-1; J: TRBJ2-7; length: 15; D: .; CDR3: CASSPLRSGSYEQYF; DNA: TGCGCCAGCAGCCCTCTTCGCAGCGGATCCTACGAGCAGTACTTC
size: .; V: TRBV27; J: TRBJ1-1; length: 15; D: TRBD1; CDR3: CASSPGTAMNTEAFF; DNA: TGTGCCAGCAGCCCCGGGACAGCTATGAACACTGAAGCTTTCTTT
size: .; V: TRBV5-1; J: TRBJ2-5; length: 16; D: TRBD2; CDR3: CASSLASGGAEETQYF; DNA: TGCGCCAGCAGCTTGGCCAGCGGGGGGGCCGAAGAGACCCAGTACTTC
size: few; V: TRBV21-1; J: TRBJ1-3; length: 15; D: .; CDR3: CASSKETDSGNTIYF; DNA: TGTGCCAGCAGCAAAGAAACGGACTCTGGAAACACCATATATTTT
size: .; V: TRBV9; J: TRBJ1-3; length: 13; D: .; CDR3: CASNQGSGNTIYF; DNA: TGTGCCAGCAACCAGGGTTCTGGAAACACCATATATTTT
size: .; V: TRBV6-6; J: TRBJ2-1; length: 13; D: .; CDR3: CASSYLQINEQFF; DNA: TGTGCCAGCAGTTATCTGCAGATCAATGAGCAGTTCTTC